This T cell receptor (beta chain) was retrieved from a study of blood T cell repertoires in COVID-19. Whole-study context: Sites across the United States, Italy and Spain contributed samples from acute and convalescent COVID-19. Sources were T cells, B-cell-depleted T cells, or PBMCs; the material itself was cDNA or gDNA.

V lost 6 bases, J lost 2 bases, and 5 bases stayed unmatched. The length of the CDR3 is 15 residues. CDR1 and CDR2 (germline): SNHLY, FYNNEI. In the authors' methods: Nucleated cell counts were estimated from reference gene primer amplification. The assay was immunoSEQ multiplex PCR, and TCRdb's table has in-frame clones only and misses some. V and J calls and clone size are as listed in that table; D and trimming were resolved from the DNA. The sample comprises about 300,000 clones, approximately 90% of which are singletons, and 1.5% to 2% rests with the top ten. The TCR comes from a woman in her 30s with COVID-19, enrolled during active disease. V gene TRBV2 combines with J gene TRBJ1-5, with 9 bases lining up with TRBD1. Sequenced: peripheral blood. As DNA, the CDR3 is TGTGCCAGCAGGGACAGGGGACCGGGCAATCAGCCCCAGCATTTT. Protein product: CASRDRGPGNQPQHF.